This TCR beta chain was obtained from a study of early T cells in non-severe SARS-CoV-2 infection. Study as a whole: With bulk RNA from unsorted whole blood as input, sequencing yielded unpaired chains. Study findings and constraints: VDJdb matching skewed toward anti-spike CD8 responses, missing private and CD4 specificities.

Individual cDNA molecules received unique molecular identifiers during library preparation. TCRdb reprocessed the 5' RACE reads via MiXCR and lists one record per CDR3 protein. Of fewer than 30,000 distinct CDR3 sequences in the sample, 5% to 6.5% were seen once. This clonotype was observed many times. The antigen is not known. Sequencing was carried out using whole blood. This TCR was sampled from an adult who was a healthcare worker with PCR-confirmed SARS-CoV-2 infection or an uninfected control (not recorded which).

CDR3 bases: TGCAGCGTTTATATTGGGACAGCCCCCTGGGAGCAGTACTTC. Its translation is CSVYIGTAPWEQYF. V and J are TRBV29-1 and TRBJ2-7; 7 positions match TRBD1. The CDR3 is 14 amino acids. CDR1 is SQVTM and CDR2 is ANQGSEA in the germline V gene. Trimming cost V 5 bases and J 7 bases; bases outside gene matches: 14.